The 27 T cell receptor beta chains below all came from one sample that was sequenced in a study of Graves' ophthalmopathy and Graves' hyperthyroidism. The TCR beta CDR3 regions underwent amplification from RNA transcripts. First-round RT-PCR used HTBI primers; second-round multiplex PCR followed. TCRdb re-called the multiplex PCR reads through MiXCR, storing one row per CDR3 protein. There are roughly 380,000 distinct CDR3 sequences in the sample; 15% occur only once, and 5.5% to 8% lies in the top ten. Source material: peripheral blood. Source of these receptors: a woman younger than 30 with stable Graves' hyperthyroidism.

This clonotype was found many times. The V gene is TRBV29-1, the J gene TRBJ1-2, with D perhaps TRBD1 (6 bases). CDR3 length: 13 residues. The V gene lost 2 bases and the J gene lost 6 bases, with 13 bases spanning the gap. Germline values: CDR1 SQVTM, CDR2 ANQGSEA. The CDR3 DNA follows: TGCAGCGTTGAATCCGGGGGCGGTGATGGCTACACCTTC. It translates to CSVESGGGDGYTF. Combining the CDR3 with reference TRBV29-1 and TRBJ1-2 gives the whole variable domain SAVISQKPSRDICQRGTSLTIQCQVDSQVTMMFWYRQQPGQSLTLIATANQGSEATYESGFVIDKFPISRPNLTFSTLTVSNMSPEDSSIYLCSVESGGGDGYTFGSGTRLTVV.

Concerning this clonotype itself: The junction does not match germline at one end; this may be a read error. The chain combines TRBV6-2 or TRBV6-3 with TRBJ1-5, with D unresolved. The CDR3 runs 15 residues. Germline loops: CDR1 MNHEY, CDR2 SVGEGT. This CDR3 is CASSRPGGGNQPKHF. CDR3 coding DNA: TGTGCCAGCAGCCGTCCTGGAGGCGGCAATCAGCCCAAGCATTTT.

This clonotype occurred many times. This chain uses TRBV12-3 or TRBV12-4 with TRBJ1-5, with D uncertain. V dropped 6 bases and J dropped 6 bases, with 12 bases sitting between them. The CDR3 has 13 residues. The CDR3 coding sequence is TGTGCCAGCAGAAGCTGGGGTGGTCAGCCCCAGCATTTT. This encodes CASRSWGGQPQHF.

At least ten counts were recorded for this clonotype. The chain joins TRBV6-1 to TRBJ1-2; D uncertain. The CDR3 runs to 14 residues. Germline loops: CDR1 MNHNS, CDR2 SASEGT. V dropped 2 bases and J dropped 1 base, with 8 bases sitting between them. CDR3 nucleotides: TGTGCCAGCAGTGAACTAGGGTTTAACTATGGCTACACCTTC. Translation gives CASSELGFNYGYTF.

This clonotype occurred many times. This rearrangement joins TRBV15 to TRBJ2-2, with 10 positions matching TRBD2. The CDR3 runs 19 residues. Trimming took 3 bases from V and 4 from J; bases not matched to a gene: 14. From germline, CDR1 is LNHNV and CDR2 YYDKDF (reference sequence). This chain's CDR3 is CATSSGRNSGGSSTGELFF. The CDR3 DNA reads TGTGCCACCAGCAGCGGACGGAATAGCGGGGGGTCGAGCACCGGGGAGCTGTTTTTT.

This clonotype was seen a few times. V gene TRBV9 combines with J gene TRBJ2-2; 7 nucleotides agree with TRBD1. Looked up from germline, CDR1 is SGDLS and CDR2 is YYNGEE. The V segment lost 4 bases and the J segment 3 bases; nucleotides outside the gene matches: 6. The CDR3 runs 15 residues. The CDR3 loop reads CASSQTGFDTGELFF. DNA for the CDR3: TGTGCCAGCAGCCAGACAGGGTTTGACACCGGGGAGCTGTTTTTT.

This clonotype has just a few counts. The chain links TRBV12-5 to TRBJ2-7; D might be TRBD1 or TRBD2, each matching 6 bases. CDR3 length: 15 residues. With 3 bases removed from V and 2 bases from J, the gap between germline ends came to 14 bases. From germline, CDR1 is LGHNT and CDR2 FRNRAP. In DNA, the CDR3 is TGTGCTAGTGGTTTCCCCCGGGGGCCTACCTACGAGCAGTACTTC. Translated: CASGFPRGPTYEQYF.

This clonotype was counted ten times or more. CDR3: CASSRAASNYGYTF. CDR3 sequence (DNA): TGTGCCAGTAGTAGGGCAGCTTCTAACTATGGCTACACCTTC. The rearrangement links TRBV19 to TRBJ1-2; D remains unclear. V shed 4 bases and J shed 0 bases, with 9 bases lying between them. The CDR3 totals 14 residues. Germline V lookup: CDR1 LNHDA, CDR2 SQIVND (reference sequence).

The chain combines TRBV12-3 or TRBV12-4 with TRBJ1-1; the D gene is possibly TRBD1 (6 bases). Trimming cost V 6 bases and J 4 bases, with 24 bases left between them. The CDR3 runs to 17 residues. The CDR3 DNA follows: TGTGCCAGCAGCCCCTCGGCGTCTGCAGGGGTACGCACTGAAGCTTTCTTT. Its protein is CASSPSASAGVRTEAFF.

This clonotype was counted ten times or more. The rearrangement uses TRBV6-5 and TRBJ1-5; D is perhaps TRBD1 (6 bases). The V gene's germline CDR1 is MNHEY and CDR2 SVGAGI. The CDR3 contains 16 residues. V lost 2 bases and J lost 7, with 18 bases in between. The CDR3 protein is CASSYEAGTTRQPQHF. CDR3 coding DNA: TGTGCCAGCAGTTACGAAGCAGGGACAACTAGACAGCCCCAGCATTTT.

This clonotype was counted at least ten times. The chain recombines TRBV6-1 with TRBJ1-1, with D unclear. V lost 4 bases, J lost 5 bases, and 8 bases lay in between. Germline CDR1 and CDR2: MNHNS and SASEGT. The CDR3 contains 12 residues. The CDR3 coding sequence is TGTGCCAGCAGTGTGGTGGGAACTGAAGCTTTCTTT. Protein product: CASSVVGTEAFF.

This clonotype was counted between two and nine times. With a much larger clone just one base away, this may be a read error. The CDR3 sequence is CASSQYFKNQPQHF. DNA for the CDR3: TGCGCCAGCAGTCAATACTTCAAAAATCAGCCCCAGCATTTT. This chain uses TRBV4-1 with TRBJ1-5; no reliable D call. Germline CDR1 MGHRA, CDR2 YSYEKL. The CDR3 is 14 residues long. Trimming took 6 bases from V and 4 from J, leaving 13 bases between them.

The chain links TRBV7-9 to TRBJ2-5; the D gene is possibly TRBD2 (6 bases). V lost 5 bases, J lost 7 bases, and 14 bases lay in between. Germline V CDR1 and CDR2: SEHNR, FQNEAQ (reference sequence). This CDR3 is 13 amino acids long. CDR3 nucleotides: TGTGCCAGCAGCGGAGGGACCATCGGGACCCAGTACTTC. Translating it yields CASSGGTIGTQYF.

This clonotype was found many times. The chain combines TRBV6-1 with TRBJ2-2; possibly TRBD1 for D (6 bases). This CDR3 contains 16 residues. Between the trimmed V and J ends, which lost 6 bases and 5 bases, there was a span of 19 bases. Per the germline V gene, CDR1 is MNHNS and CDR2 is SASEGT. CDR3 residues: CASSQSQGLGTGELFF. The CDR3 nucleotides are TGTGCCAGCAGCCAATCTCAGGGGTTAGGAACCGGGGAGCTGTTTTTT.

This clonotype was recorded many times. This chain links TRBV20-1 with TRBJ2-7; D remains ambiguous. The CDR3 totals 13 residues. V was shortened by 3 bases and J by 2 bases, with 11 bases between the two germline ends. Looked up from germline, CDR1 is DFQATT and CDR2 is SNEGSKA (reference sequence). This CDR3 reads CSARSQATYEQYF. Here the CDR3 DNA reads TGCAGTGCTAGGAGTCAGGCCACCTACGAGCAGTACTTC.

This clonotype was recorded many times. The chain recombines TRBV25-1 with TRBJ2-7; 7 bases map to TRBD1. Germline CDR1 is MGHDK and CDR2 is SYGVNS. V gave up 6 bases and J gave up 5 bases; unmatched junction bases: 7. The CDR3 extends over 13 amino acids. The CDR3 region is CASRNRGIHEQYF. CDR3 nucleotides: TGTGCCAGCAGAAACAGGGGTATCCACGAGCAGTACTTC.

In its sample, this clonotype was seen many times. The rearrangement uses TRBV6-1 and TRBJ1-2; D is unresolved. Germline CDR1 is MNHNS and CDR2 is SASEGT. The V gene lost 7 bases and the J gene lost 8 bases, with 8 bases spanning the gap. CDR3 length: 10 residues. In DNA form, the CDR3 reads TGTGCCAGCACTGGGCGCGGCTACACCTTC. Amino acid sequence: CASTGRGYTF.

This clonotype came up many times. The chain uses TRBV6-1 and TRBJ2-7, with D perhaps TRBD1 (6 bases). V shed 2 bases and J shed 4 bases, with 15 bases lying between them. CDR1 and CDR2 from the germline V gene are MNHNS and SASEGT. CDR3 size: 15 residues. The CDR3, as DNA: TGTGCCAGCAGTGAAAGCGGCAGGGGTGGTTACGAGCAGTACTTC. It translates to CASSESGRGGYEQYF.

This clonotype was observed at least ten times. The chain has TRBV5-1 and TRBJ1-2; tentative D call: TRBD1 (6 bases). The CDR3 runs to 16 residues. V shed 4 bases and J shed 7 bases, with 23 bases lying between them. Germline CDR1 and CDR2: SGHRS and YFSETQ. CDR3 sequence reads: CASSPKPSGGRSGYTF. The DNA of the CDR3 is TGCGCCAGCAGCCCAAAACCTTCTGGGGGGCGTAGTGGCTACACCTTC.

Many counts were recorded for this clonotype. The chain couples TRBV5-1 to TRBJ2-7; TRBD2 is a possible D gene (5 bases). Germline CDR1 reads SGHRS; CDR2 reads YFSETQ. This CDR3 has 13 residues. V gave up 2 bases and J gave up 3 bases, with 9 bases separating them. As DNA, the CDR3 is TGCGCCAGCAGCTTTGAGGGTCACTACGAGCAGTACTTC. Encoded protein: CASSFEGHYEQYF. Full variable domain (remainder filled in from reference TRBV5-1 and TRBJ2-7): KAGVTQTPRYLIKTRGQQVTLSCSPISGHRSVSWYQQTPGQGLQFLFEYFSETQRNKGNFPGRFSGRQFSNSRSEMNVSTLELGDSALYLCASSFEGHYEQYFGPGTRLTVT.

This clonotype was seen ten or more times. The gene calls are TRBV20-1 and TRBJ1-1; D is uncertain. V lost 2 bases, J lost 4 bases, and 11 bases lay in between. The CDR3 extends over 13 amino acids. Germline V gene data show CDR1 as DFQATT and CDR2 as SNEGSKA (reference sequence). CDR3 nucleotides: TGCAGTGCTAGACAGCCGGGCGGCACTGAAGCTTTCTTT. It yields the protein CSARQPGGTEAFF.

This clonotype was observed at least ten times. The V call is TRBV13, the J call TRBJ1-1; no reliable D call. The V end lost 3 bases, the J end lost 0 bases, and 8 bases lay between the germline ends. Looked up from germline, CDR1 is PRHDT and CDR2 is FYEKMQ (reference sequence). The CDR3 sequence is 14 residues long. DNA for the CDR3: TGTGCCAGCAGCTTTAAACTTGTGAACACTGAAGCTTTCTTT. It yields the protein CASSFKLVNTEAFF.

The chain recombines TRBV6-2 or TRBV6-3 with TRBJ1-5; 8 bases line up with TRBD1. The CDR3 sequence is 18 residues long. V shed 0 bases and J 5 bases; nucleotides not matched to a gene: 12. Germline CDR1 reads MNHEY; CDR2 reads SVGEGT. The CDR3 nucleotides are TGTGCCAGCAGTTACTCCTGGGGGGGACAGGCCCAAGATCAGCCCCAGCATTTT. Its translation is CASSYSWGGQAQDQPQHF.

The chain carries TRBV3-1 and TRBJ1-1; D is unresolved. This CDR3 region has 14 residues. Trimming cost V 5 bases and J 2 bases, with 12 bases left between them. Per germline, CDR1 LGHDT and CDR2 YNNKEL (reference sequence). This chain's CDR3 is CASSALPLNTEAFF. The CDR3 DNA is TGTGCCAGCAGCGCTCTACCTTTAAACACTGAAGCTTTCTTT.

This clonotype was recorded many times. The chain combines TRBV5-1 with TRBJ1-1; D not resolved. The length of the CDR3 is 13 residues. Trimming removed 7 bases from V and 1 base from J, with 11 bases in between. Germline loops: CDR1 SGHRS, CDR2 YFSETQ. The CDR3 reads CASHGPGNTEAFF. The CDR3, as DNA: TGCGCCAGCCATGGACCCGGGAACACTGAAGCTTTCTTT.

In its sample, this clonotype was seen many times. This chain connects TRBV29-1 to TRBJ2-7; 7 bases align to TRBD1. The junction had 8 bases not matched to a gene; V was cut back by 6 bases and J by 3 bases. The CDR3 loop spans 13 amino acids. Per germline, CDR1 SQVTM and CDR2 ANQGSEA. CDR3 sequence: CSVRQGSVYEQYF. The CDR3 DNA is TGCAGCGTCCGACAGGGTTCAGTCTACGAGCAGTACTTC.

This clonotype was seen only a few times. The chain uses TRBV19 and TRBJ1-5; TRBD1 matches at 8 bases. The CDR3 has 15 residues. Trimming took 7 bases from V and 5 from J; bases not matched to a gene: 10. Germline V gene data show CDR1 as LNHDA and CDR2 as SQIVND (reference sequence). The CDR3 here is CASIRSGQVYQPQHF. The CDR3 DNA sequence: TGTGCCAGTATAAGGTCGGGACAGGTATATCAGCCCCAGCATTTT.